This T cell receptor beta chain was captured in a study of PD-L1 blockade in urothelial cancer. Study in general: Of prior chemotherapy regimens, patients had received between 0 and 3. Analyzed time points were 3 weeks (second dose) and 6 weeks after therapy began. Blood samples had a median of 141,255 T cells.

The CDR3 runs to 15 residues. V lost 6 bases and J lost 3; bases outside the gene matches: 6. Germline values: CDR1 MGHRA, CDR2 YSYEKL. Per patient, between 1 and 8 samples were collected at pretreatment and on-treatment time points. Here immunoSEQ multiplex PCR was the method, and the copy in TCRdb shows in-frame clones only, minus some. The sample comprises about 30,000 clones, 75% to 90% of which are singletons, and under 2.5% rests with the top ten. The chain is built from TRBV4-1 and TRBJ2-3; the match to TRBD2 covers 10 bases. The sequence derives from a man over 45 with urothelial cancer. Sample: PBMCs, taken around atezolizumab (anti-PD-L1) treatment. CDR3 sequence (DNA): TGCGCCAGCAGGTATCAACTAGCGGGGACAGATACGCAGTATTTT. It codes for CASRYQLAGTDTQYF.